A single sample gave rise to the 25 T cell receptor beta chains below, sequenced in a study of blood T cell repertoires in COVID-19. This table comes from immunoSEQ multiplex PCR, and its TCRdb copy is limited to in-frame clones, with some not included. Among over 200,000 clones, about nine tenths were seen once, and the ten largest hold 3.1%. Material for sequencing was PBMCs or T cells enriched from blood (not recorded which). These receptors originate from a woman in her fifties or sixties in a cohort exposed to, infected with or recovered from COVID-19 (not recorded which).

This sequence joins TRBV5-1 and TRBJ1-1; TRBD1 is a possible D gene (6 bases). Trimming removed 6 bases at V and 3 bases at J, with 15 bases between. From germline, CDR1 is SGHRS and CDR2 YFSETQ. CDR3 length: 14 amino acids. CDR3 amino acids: CASNTGSRDTEAFF. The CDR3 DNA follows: TGCGCCAGCAACACAGGGAGTAGGGACACTGAAGCTTTCTTT.

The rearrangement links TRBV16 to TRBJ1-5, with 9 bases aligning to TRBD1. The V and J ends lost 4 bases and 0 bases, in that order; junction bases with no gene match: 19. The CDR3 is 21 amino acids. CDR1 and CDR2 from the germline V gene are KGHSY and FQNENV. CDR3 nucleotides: TGTGCCAGCAGCCTCACAGGGGGCTCTCTCAACCTCCTTAATAGCAATCAGCCCCAGCATTTT. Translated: CASSLTGGSLNLLNSNQPQHF. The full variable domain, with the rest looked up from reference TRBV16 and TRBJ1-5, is GEEVAQTPKHLVRGEGQKAKLYCAPIKGHSYVFWYQQVLKNEFKFLISFQNENVFDETGMPKERFSAKCLPNSPCSLEIQATKLEDSAVYFCASSLTGGSLNLLNSNQPQHFGDGTRLSIL.

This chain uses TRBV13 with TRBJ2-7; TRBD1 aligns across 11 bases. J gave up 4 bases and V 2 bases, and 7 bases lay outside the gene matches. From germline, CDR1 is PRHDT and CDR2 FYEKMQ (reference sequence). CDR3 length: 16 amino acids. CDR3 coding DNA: TGTGCCAGCAGCTTACTTGGGACAGGGGGGTTGTACGAGCAGTACTTC. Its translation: CASSLLGTGGLYEQYF.

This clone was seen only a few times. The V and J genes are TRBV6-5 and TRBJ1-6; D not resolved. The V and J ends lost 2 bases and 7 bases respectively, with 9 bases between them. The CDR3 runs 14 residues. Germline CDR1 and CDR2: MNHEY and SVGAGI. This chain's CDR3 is CASSYRTVNSPLHF. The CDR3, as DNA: TGTGCCAGCAGTTACCGAACAGTAAATTCACCCCTCCACTTT.

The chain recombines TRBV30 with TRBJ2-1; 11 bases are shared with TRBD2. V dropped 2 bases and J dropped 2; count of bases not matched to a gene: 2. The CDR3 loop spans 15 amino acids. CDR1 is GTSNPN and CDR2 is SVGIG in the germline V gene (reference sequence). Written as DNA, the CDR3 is TGTGCCTGGAGTTTGACTAGCGGGGCCTACAATGAGCAGTTCTTC. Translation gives CAWSLTSGAYNEQFF.

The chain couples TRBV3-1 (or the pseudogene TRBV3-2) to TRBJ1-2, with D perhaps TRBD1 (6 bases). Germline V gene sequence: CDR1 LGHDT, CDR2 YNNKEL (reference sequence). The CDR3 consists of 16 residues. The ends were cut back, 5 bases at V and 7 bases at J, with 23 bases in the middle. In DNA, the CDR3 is TGTGCCAGCAGCAACCATATGGCAGGGGCGGTTAGTGGCTACACCTTC. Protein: CASSNHMAGAVSGYTF.

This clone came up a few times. CDR3 in amino acids: CASSKEPDKSTYYGYTF. CDR3 nucleotides: TGTGCCAGCAGCAAAGAGCCAGACAAATCTACGTACTATGGCTACACCTTC. This chain uses TRBV21-1 with TRBJ1-2; the table's D call of TRBD1 was not tested on the DNA. TRBV21-1 corresponds to a pseudogene. The CDR3 extends over 17 amino acids.

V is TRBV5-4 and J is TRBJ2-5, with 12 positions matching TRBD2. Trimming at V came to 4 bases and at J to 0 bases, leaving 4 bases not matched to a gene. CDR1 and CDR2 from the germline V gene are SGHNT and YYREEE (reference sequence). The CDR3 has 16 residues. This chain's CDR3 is CASSPLAGGYQETQYF. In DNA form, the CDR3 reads TGTGCCAGCAGCCCTCTAGCGGGGGGGTACCAAGAGACCCAGTACTTC.

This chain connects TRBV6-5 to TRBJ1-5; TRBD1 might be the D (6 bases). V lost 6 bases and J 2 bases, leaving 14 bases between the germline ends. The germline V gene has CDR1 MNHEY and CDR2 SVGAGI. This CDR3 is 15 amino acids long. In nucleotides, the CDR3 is TGTGCCAGCAGACCACAGGGCTCCGGCAATCAGCCCCAGCATTTT. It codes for CASRPQGSGNQPQHF.

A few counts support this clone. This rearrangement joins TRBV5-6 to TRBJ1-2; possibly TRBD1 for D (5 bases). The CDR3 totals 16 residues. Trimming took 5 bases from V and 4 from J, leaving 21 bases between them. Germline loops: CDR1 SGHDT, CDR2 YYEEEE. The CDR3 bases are TGTGCCAGCAGTCCCGACGGGGGGAACCTACCCTATGGCTACACCTTC. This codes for CASSPDGGNLPYGYTF.

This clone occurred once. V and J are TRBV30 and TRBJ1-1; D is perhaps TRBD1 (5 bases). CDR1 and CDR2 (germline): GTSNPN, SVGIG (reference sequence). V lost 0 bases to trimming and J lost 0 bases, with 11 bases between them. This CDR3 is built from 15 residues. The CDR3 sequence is CAWSVGGSLNTEAFF. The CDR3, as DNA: TGTGCCTGGAGTGTGGGGGGGTCTTTGAACACTGAAGCTTTCTTT. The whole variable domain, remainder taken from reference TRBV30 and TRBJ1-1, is SQTIHQWPATLVQPVGSPLSLECTVEGTSNPNLYWYRQAAGRGLQLLFYSVGIGQISSEVPQNLSASRPQDRQFILSSKKLLLSDSGFYLCAWSVGGSLNTEAFFGQGTRLTVV.

The CDR3 loop is CASSSRLSTYNEQFF. CDR3 nucleotides: TGTGCCAGCAGCTCTCGACTGTCTACCTACAATGAGCAGTTCTTC. V gene TRBV11-3 combines with J gene TRBJ2-1; D is unclear. The CDR3 covers 15 residues. CDR1 is SGHNT and CDR2 is YENEEA in the germline V gene. With 4 bases removed from V and 2 bases from J, the gap between germline ends came to 12 bases.

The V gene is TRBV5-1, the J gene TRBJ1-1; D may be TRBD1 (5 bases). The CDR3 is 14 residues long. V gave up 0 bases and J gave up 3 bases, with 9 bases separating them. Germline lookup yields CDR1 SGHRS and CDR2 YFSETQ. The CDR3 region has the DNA TGCGCCAGCAGCTTGGTCAGGGCTGACACTGAAGCTTTCTTT. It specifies CASSLVRADTEAFF.

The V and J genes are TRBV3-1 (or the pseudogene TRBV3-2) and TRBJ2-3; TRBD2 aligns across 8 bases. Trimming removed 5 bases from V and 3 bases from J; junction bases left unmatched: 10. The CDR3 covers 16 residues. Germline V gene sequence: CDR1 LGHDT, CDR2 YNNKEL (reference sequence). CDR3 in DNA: TGTGCCAGCAGCTCGATCAGCGGGGGAGCGACAGATACGCAGTATTTT. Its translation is CASSSISGGATDTQYF.

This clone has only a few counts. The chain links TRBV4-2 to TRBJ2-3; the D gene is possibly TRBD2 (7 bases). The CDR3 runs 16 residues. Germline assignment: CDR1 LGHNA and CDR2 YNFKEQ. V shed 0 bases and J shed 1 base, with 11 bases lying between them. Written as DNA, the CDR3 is TGTGCCAGCAGCCAAGACAGAGGGGGGGGCACAGATACGCAGTATTTT. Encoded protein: CASSQDRGGGTDTQYF.

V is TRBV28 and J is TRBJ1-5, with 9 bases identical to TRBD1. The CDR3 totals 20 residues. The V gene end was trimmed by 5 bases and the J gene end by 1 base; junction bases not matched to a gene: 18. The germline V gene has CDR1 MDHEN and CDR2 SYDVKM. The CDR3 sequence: CASSPIGWTGVGVSNQPQHF. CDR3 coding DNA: TGTGCCAGCAGTCCCATCGGATGGACAGGGGTAGGAGTAAGCAATCAGCCCCAGCATTTT.

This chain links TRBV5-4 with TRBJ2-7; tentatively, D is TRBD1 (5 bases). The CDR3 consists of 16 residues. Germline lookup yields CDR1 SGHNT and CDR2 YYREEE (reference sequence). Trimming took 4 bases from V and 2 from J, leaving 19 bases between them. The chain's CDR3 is CASSPQTASLPYEQYF. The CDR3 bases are TGTGCCAGCAGCCCCCAGACAGCCTCGCTACCCTACGAGCAGTACTTC.

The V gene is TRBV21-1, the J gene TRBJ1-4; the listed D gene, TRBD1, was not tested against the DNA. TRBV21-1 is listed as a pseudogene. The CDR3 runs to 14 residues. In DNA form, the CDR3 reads TGTGCCAGCGGTAACAGACAGTCTAATGAAAAACTGTTTTTT. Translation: CASGNRQSNEKLFF.

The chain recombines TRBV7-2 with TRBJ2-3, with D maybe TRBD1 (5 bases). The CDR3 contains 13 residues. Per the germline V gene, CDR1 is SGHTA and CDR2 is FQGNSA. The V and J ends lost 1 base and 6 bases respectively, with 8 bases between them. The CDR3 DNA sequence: TGTGCCAGCAGCTTAGAACACAGGGATACGCAGTATTTT. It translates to CASSLEHRDTQYF.

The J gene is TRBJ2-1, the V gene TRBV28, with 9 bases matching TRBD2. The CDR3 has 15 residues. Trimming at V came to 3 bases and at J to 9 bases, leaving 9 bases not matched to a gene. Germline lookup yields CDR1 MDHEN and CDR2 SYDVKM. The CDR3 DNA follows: TGTGCCAGCAGTTTTTCCTTAGCGGGGGAGGTTGAGCAGTTCTTC. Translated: CASSFSLAGEVEQFF. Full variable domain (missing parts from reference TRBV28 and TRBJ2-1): DVKVTQSSRYLVKRTGEKVFLECVQDMDHENMFWYRQDPGLGLRLIYFSYDVKMKEKGDIPEGYSVSREKKERFSLILESASTNQTSMYLCASSFSLAGEVEQFFGPGTRLTVL.

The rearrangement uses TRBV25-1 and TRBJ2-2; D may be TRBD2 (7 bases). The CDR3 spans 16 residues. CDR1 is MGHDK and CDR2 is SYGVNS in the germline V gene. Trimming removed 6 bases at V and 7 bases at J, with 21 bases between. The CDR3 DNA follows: TGTGCCAGCAGCATAGCGGGCGCACCAGGGGTCGGGGAGCTGTTTTTT. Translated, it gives CASSIAGAPGVGELFF.

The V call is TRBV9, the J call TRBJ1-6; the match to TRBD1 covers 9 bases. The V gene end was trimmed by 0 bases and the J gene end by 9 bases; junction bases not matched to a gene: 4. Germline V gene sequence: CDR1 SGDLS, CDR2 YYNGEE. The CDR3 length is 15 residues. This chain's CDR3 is CASSVGQGGGSPLHF. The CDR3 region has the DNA TGTGCCAGCAGCGTAGGACAGGGGGGCGGTTCACCCCTCCACTTT.

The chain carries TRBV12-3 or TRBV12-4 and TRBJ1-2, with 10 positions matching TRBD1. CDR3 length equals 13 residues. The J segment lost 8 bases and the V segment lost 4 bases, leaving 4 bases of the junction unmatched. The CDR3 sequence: CASSYDRGLGYTF. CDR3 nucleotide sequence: TGTGCCAGCAGTTATGACAGGGGGCTGGGCTACACCTTC.

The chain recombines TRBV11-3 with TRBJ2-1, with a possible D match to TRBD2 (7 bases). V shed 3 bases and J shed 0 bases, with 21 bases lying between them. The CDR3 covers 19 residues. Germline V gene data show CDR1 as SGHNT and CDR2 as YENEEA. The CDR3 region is CASSFRNSGGQSSYNEQFF. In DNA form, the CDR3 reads TGTGCCAGCAGCTTTAGGAACTCGGGGGGCCAGAGCTCCTACAATGAGCAGTTCTTC.

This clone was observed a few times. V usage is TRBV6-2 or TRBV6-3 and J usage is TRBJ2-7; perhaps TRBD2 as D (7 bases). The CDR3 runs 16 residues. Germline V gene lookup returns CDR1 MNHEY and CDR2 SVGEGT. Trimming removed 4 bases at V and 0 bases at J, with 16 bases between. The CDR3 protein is CASSFWAGASSYEQYF. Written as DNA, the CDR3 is TGTGCCAGCAGTTTCTGGGCGGGGGCGAGCTCCTACGAGCAGTACTTC.